Listed here is a single T cell receptor beta chain. Additional DNA sequences in this sample encode the identical CDR3. This specimen comes from a study of blood T cell repertoires in COVID-19. Study-level information: Acute and convalescent COVID-19 samples came from the United States, Italy and Spain.

The germline V gene has CDR1 SGDLS and CDR2 YYNGEE. CDR3 length: 15 amino acids. V lost 0 bases, J lost 5 bases, and 0 bases stayed unmatched. Living in about two dozen US areas, the participants were between about 18 and 100 years of age. In assigning cohorts, the study relied on participant-reported clinical history. Some clones are missing from TCRdb's copy, which holds only in-frame ones; the method was immunoSEQ multiplex PCR. The repertoire holds 400,000 to 500,000 clones, with about 88% as singletons. Sequenced: PBMCs or T cells enriched from blood (not recorded which). The chain combines TRBV9 with TRBJ2-2, with 11 bases fitting TRBD2. The sequence was obtained from a woman between 18 and 29 years old who had been exposed to COVID-19. The CDR3: CASSVGLAGTGELFF. The CDR3 nucleotides read TGTGCCAGCAGCGTAGGACTAGCGGGAACCGGGGAGCTGTTTTTT.